Reported below is one T cell receptor beta chain. Its antigen is undetermined. Sequencing used immunoSEQ multiplex PCR; TCRdb keeps in-frame clones, though not all of them. The sample lists 130,000 to 150,000 clones, 70% to 90% occurring once. The data were taken from a study of T cell responses to AZD1222 COVID-19 vaccine. Unmatched junction bases numbered 5, after V lost 8 bases and J lost 3 bases. This CDR3 has 13 residues. The V gene's germline CDR1 is GTSNPN and CDR2 SVGIG (reference sequence). Pooling of second doses given at about 4 or about 12 weeks was done. Study findings and constraints: Baseline serology detected seropositivity in only 5 to 7 AZD1222 recipients. The breadth and depth of Spike-specific TCRs increased once two AZD1222 doses had been given.

The starting material was peripheral blood, obtained 28 days after the second AZD1222 dose. The J gene is TRBJ2-5, the V gene TRBV30, with TRBD2 matching 11 bases. This clonotype originated in an adult who received the AZD1222 COVID-19 vaccine. CDR3 in DNA: TGTGCCCACGGGACTAGCGGAGAAGAGACCCAGTACTTC. As protein: CAHGTSGEETQYF.